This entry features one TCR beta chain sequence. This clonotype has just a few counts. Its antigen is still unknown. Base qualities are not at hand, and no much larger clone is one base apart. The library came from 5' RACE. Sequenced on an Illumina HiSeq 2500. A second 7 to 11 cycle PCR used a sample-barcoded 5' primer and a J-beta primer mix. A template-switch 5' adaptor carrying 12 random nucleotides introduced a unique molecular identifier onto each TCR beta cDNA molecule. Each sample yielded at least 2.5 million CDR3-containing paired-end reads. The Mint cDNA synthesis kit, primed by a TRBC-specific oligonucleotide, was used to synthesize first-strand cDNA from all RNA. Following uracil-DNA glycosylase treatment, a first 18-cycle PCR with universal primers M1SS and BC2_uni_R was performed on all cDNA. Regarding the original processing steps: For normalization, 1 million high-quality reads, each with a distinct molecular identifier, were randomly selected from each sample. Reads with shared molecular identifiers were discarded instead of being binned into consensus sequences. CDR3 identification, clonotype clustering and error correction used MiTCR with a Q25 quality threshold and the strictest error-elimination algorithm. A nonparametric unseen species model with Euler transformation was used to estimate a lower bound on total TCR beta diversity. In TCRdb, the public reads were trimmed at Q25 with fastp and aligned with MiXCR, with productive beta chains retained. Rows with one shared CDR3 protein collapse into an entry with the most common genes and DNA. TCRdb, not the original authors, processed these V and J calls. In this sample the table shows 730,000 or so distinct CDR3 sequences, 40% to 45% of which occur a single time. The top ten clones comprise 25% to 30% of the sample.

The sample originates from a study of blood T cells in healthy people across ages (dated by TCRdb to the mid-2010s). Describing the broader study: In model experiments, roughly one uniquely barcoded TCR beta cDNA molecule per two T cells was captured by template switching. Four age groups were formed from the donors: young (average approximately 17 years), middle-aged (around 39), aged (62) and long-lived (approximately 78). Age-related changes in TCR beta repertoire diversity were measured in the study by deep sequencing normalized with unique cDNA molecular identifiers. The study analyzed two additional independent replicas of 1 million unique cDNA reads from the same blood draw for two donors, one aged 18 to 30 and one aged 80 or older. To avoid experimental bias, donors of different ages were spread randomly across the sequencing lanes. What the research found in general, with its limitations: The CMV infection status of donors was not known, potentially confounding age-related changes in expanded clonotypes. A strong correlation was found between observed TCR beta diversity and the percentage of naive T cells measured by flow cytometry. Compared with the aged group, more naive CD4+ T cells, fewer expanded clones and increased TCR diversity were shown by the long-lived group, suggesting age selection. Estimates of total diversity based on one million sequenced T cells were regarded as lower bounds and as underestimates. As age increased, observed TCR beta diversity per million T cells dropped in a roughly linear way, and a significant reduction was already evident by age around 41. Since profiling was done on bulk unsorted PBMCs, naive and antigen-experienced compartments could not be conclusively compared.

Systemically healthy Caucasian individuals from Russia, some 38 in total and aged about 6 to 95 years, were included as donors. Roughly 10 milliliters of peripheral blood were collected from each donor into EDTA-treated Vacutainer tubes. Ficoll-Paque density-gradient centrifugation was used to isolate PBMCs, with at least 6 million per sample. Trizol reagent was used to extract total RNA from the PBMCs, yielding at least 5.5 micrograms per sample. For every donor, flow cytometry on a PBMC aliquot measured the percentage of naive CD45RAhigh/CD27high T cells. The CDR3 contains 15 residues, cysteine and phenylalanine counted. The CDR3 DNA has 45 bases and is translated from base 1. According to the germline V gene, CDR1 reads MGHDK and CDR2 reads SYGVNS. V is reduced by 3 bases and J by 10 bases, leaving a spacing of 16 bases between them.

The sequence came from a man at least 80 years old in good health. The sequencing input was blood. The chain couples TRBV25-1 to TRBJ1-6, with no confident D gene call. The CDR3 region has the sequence CASSDVPLEGSPLHF. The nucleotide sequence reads TGTGCCAGCAGTGATGTGCCCCTAGAAGGATCACCCCTCCACTTT. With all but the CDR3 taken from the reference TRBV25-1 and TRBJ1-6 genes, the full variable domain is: EADIYQTPRYLVIGTGKKITLECSQTMGHDKMYWYQQDPGMELHLIHYSYGVNSTEKGDLSSESTVSRIRTEHFPLTLESARPSHTSQYLCASSDVPLEGSPLHFGNGTRLTVT.